Detailed here is one T cell receptor beta chain. These data are taken from a study of T cell responses to AZD1222 COVID-19 vaccine. Generated by immunoSEQ multiplex PCR, the TCRdb table keeps only in-frame clones and is missing some. The sample has roughly 120,000 clones; 92% are singletons. This material consisted of peripheral blood, taken 28 days after the second AZD1222 dose. This clonotype was sampled from an adult who received the AZD1222 COVID-19 vaccine.

The DNA for the CDR3 is TGTGCCTGGAGTTGGGGAGGGGGAGCTTTCTTT. Amino acids: CAWSWGGGAFF. The chain employs TRBV30 and TRBJ1-1; maybe TRBD1 (6 bases). CDR3 length equals 11 residues. V dropped 2 bases and J dropped 10 bases, with 11 bases sitting between them. Germline values: CDR1 GTSNPN, CDR2 SVGIG (reference sequence).